These 12 T cell receptor beta chains came from one sample sequenced in a study of regulatory T cells in long-lasting Graves disease. The time point: newly diagnosed GD, antithyroid drugs for less than 3 months. Scientists built the TCR library using RNA that was extracted from PBMCs. Libraries of TCR beta came from iRepertoire HTBI primers plus Arm-PCR of CDR3 regions. TCRdb used MiXCR to reprocess the multiplex PCR reads, holding one entry per CDR3 protein. The sample carries 200,000 to 300,000 distinct CDR3 sequences, 20% recorded once. The sample was peripheral blood mononuclear cells (PBMCs), taken at new diagnosis, from a patient treated with antithyroid drugs. Every receptor here comes from a female donor with Graves disease.

This clonotype turned up a few times. This chain connects TRBV15 to TRBJ2-1; 9 nucleotides align to TRBD2. CDR3 length: 15 amino acids. V shed 1 base and J 6 bases; nucleotides not matched to a gene: 4. From germline, CDR1 is LNHNV and CDR2 YYDKDF (reference sequence). In nucleotides, the CDR3 is TGTGCCACCAGCAGAGGAAGTAGCGGGGGCAATGAGCAGTTCTTC. Protein product: CATSRGSSGGNEQFF.

The V and J genes are TRBV19 and TRBJ2-5; 8 positions match TRBD1. This CDR3 spans 15 amino acids. The V gene's germline CDR1 is LNHDA and CDR2 SQIVND (reference sequence). After removal of 4 bases from V and 5 bases from J, the junction contained 9 bases not matched to a gene. CDR3 residues: CASSRLQGGTETQYF. Here the CDR3 DNA reads TGTGCCAGTAGTAGATTACAGGGGGGCACGGAGACCCAGTACTTC.

This clonotype was picked up many times. This chain links TRBV27 with TRBJ2-1; perhaps TRBD1 as D (6 bases). The CDR3 covers 16 residues. V shed 5 bases and J shed 7 bases, with 21 bases lying between them. In germline, CDR1 is MNHEY, CDR2 SMNVEV (reference sequence). This chain's CDR3 is CASSIPQGIGGNEQFF. CDR3 DNA: TGTGCCAGCAGTATCCCCCAGGGGATCGGTGGTAATGAGCAGTTCTTC.

Many counts were recorded for this clonotype. The chain couples TRBV5-4 to TRBJ2-3; 13 positions match TRBD2. After removal of 4 bases from V and 5 bases from J, the junction contained 4 bases not matched to a gene. Germline V lookup: CDR1 SGHNT, CDR2 YYREEE (reference sequence). The CDR3 length is 15 residues. CDR3 in DNA: TGTGCCAGCAGCCACGGACTAGCGGGAGTAGATACGCAGTATTTT. It is translated as CASSHGLAGVDTQYF.

About this clonotype itself: A clone one base away is much larger, so this may be a read error. The chain is built from TRBV28 and TRBJ2-7; unclear D gene. CDR3 length: 13 residues. Germline V gives CDR1 MDHEN, CDR2 SYDVKM. V shed 7 bases and J shed 7 bases, with 17 bases lying between them. The CDR3, as DNA: TGTGCCAGCATCCATCGTGCTATGGATGAGCAGTACTTC. Encoded protein: CASIHRAMDEQYF.

Comments on this clonotype: This clone may be a read error of a much larger clone one base away. The chain uses TRBV28 and TRBJ2-1; D possibly uses TRBD1 or TRBD2 (7 bases each). The DNA end lines up better with TRBJ2-5; the J call may be wrong. The CDR3 sequence is 14 residues long. Germline CDR1 reads MDHEN; CDR2 reads SYDVKM. The CDR3: CAGSRQGGWETQYF. In nucleotides, the CDR3 is TGTGCCGGCAGTCGACAGGGAGGGTGGGAGACCCAGTACTTC.

The sample holds many counts of this clonotype. The chain is built from TRBV9 and TRBJ1-1, with D possibly TRBD1 on 5 matching bases. The CDR3 runs to 14 residues. Between the trimmed V and J ends, which lost 2 bases and 1 base, there was a span of 9 bases. Germline CDR1 SGDLS, CDR2 YYNGEE. CDR3 sequence reads: CASSVRDQNTEAFF. For the CDR3, the DNA is TGTGCCAGCAGCGTGAGGGACCAGAACACTGAAGCTTTCTTT.

This clonotype was counted ten times or more. The chain uses TRBV11-2 and TRBJ2-1; 10 positions agree with TRBD1. V dropped 1 base and J dropped 15; count of bases not matched to a gene: 9. CDR3 size: 14 residues. Looked up from germline, CDR1 is SGHAT and CDR2 is FQNNGV. The CDR3 reads CASSLGFGTGVLFF. The CDR3 DNA sequence: TGTGCCAGCAGCTTAGGCTTCGGGACAGGGGTTCTGTTCTTC.

Concerning this clonotype: A much bigger clone sits one base away, suggesting this may be a read error. The CDR3 end shows no conserved phenylalanine or tryptophan, and so a read error is likely. CDR3 sequence reads: CASGLSNAVNTEAFL. The CDR3 region has the DNA TGTGCTAGTGGTTTAAGTAACGCGGTGAACACTGAAGCTTTCCTT. V usage is TRBV12-5 and J usage is TRBJ1-1; the D is unclear. Germline CDR1 LGHNT, CDR2 FRNRAP. V dropped 3 bases and J dropped 0 bases, with 11 bases sitting between them. The length of the CDR3 is 15 residues.

At least ten counts were recorded for this clonotype. In nucleotides, the CDR3 is TGTGCCAGCAACGGGGGGGCCTCAGAGACCCAGTACTTC. Amino acids: CASNGGASETQYF. V is TRBV6-2 or TRBV6-3 and J is TRBJ2-5, with 8 bases identical to TRBD2. This CDR3 contains 13 residues. In germline, CDR1 is MNHEY, CDR2 SVGEGT. The V gene end was trimmed by 7 bases and the J gene end by 4 bases; junction bases not matched to a gene: 5.

This clonotype was recorded many times. This chain uses TRBV18 with TRBJ1-6; TRBD1 might be the D (5 bases). Per germline, CDR1 KGHSH and CDR2 LQKENI. This CDR3 region has 13 residues. V was pared by 6 bases and J by 6 bases, with 9 bases between. The CDR3 coding sequence is TGTGCCAGCTCGCCGGGACCTAATTCACCCCTCCACTTT. It specifies CASSPGPNSPLHF.

The sample holds a few counts of this clonotype. The chain combines TRBV4-1 with TRBJ2-1; TRBD1 matches 7 bases. Germline CDR1 MGHRA, CDR2 YSYEKL. This CDR3 region has 16 residues. The V and J ends lost 4 bases and 3 bases, in that order; junction bases with no gene match: 9. The CDR3 is CASSLRGQSNYNEQFF. CDR3 sequence (DNA): TGCGCCAGCAGCCTACGGGGACAGTCGAACTACAATGAGCAGTTCTTC.